One and the same sample provided the 30 T cell receptor beta chains below, sequenced in a study of blood T cell repertoires in COVID-19. Measured with immunoSEQ multiplex PCR; TCRdb has only the in-frame clones, and not every one. The sample carries roughly 120,000 clones, 80% to 90% recorded once. Sequenced sample: peripheral blood. Every receptor here comes from a human donor in a cohort sampled during active COVID-19.

The V gene is TRBV12-5, the J gene TRBJ1-4; 11 bases map to TRBD1. Per germline, CDR1 LGHNT and CDR2 FRNRAP. This CDR3 is built from 17 residues. V lost 0 bases to trimming and J lost 8 bases; unmatched junction nucleotides: 8. The CDR3 spells CASGLVPGQGVWEKLFF. CDR3 in DNA: TGTGCTAGTGGTTTGGTTCCGGGACAGGGGGTGTGGGAAAAACTGTTTTTT.

This CDR3 reads CASSARQGNPPYSNQPQHF. The CDR3 DNA reads TGTGCCAGTAGTGCCCGACAGGGAAACCCTCCTTATAGCAATCAGCCCCAGCATTTT. The V gene is TRBV19, the J gene TRBJ1-5, with 7 bases matching TRBD1. This CDR3 has 19 amino acids. Germline CDR1 and CDR2: LNHDA and SQIVND (reference sequence). J gave up 0 bases and V 5 bases, and 16 bases lay outside the gene matches.

In this sample, this clone turned up a few times. The rearrangement uses TRBV10-1 and TRBJ2-7, with a tentative D call TRBD2 (7 bases). V lost 10 bases, J lost 3 bases, and 19 bases lay in between. This CDR3 spans 14 amino acids. Looked up from germline, CDR1 is WNHNN and CDR2 is SYGVQD (reference sequence). CDR3 protein: CATSQAGHLYEQYF. In nucleotides, the CDR3 is TGCGCCACCAGCCAAGCGGGACACCTCTACGAGCAGTACTTC.

This clone has a handful of counts. The V gene is TRBV7-9, the J gene TRBJ1-5, with a possible D match to TRBD1 (5 bases). V was clipped by 5 bases and J by 6 bases, with 14 bases between them. Germline CDR1 reads SEHNR; CDR2 reads FQNEAQ (reference sequence). The CDR3 has 14 residues. In DNA, the CDR3 is TGTGCCAGCAGCCCCCGGGGGTCGGGTCAGCCCCAGCATTTT. Amino acid sequence: CASSPRGSGQPQHF.

V is TRBV9 and J is TRBJ1-2, with a possible D match to TRBD1 (6 bases). The CDR3 length is 15 residues. CDR1 is SGDLS, CDR2 YYNGEE, per germline. V lost 4 bases, J lost 4 bases, and 17 bases lay in between. CDR3 in amino acids: CASSRWTEGSYGYTF. CDR3 in DNA: TGTGCCAGCAGCCGATGGACAGAGGGGAGCTATGGCTACACCTTC.

The chain combines TRBV27 with TRBJ2-2, with 11 bases lining up with TRBD2. The V and J ends lost 6 bases and 4 bases, in that order; junction bases with no gene match: 7. The CDR3 has 16 amino acids. The germline CDR1 and CDR2 sequences are MNHEY and SMNVEV (reference sequence). The CDR3, as DNA: TGTGCCAGCAGGAAACTAGCGGGAGCTAGCACCGGGGAGCTGTTTTTT. The encoded protein is CASRKLAGASTGELFF.

The V call is TRBV11-3, the J call TRBJ2-3; 14 bases align to TRBD2. Germline V lookup: CDR1 SGHNT, CDR2 YENEEA. This CDR3 contains 17 residues. The V segment lost 5 bases and the J segment 0 bases; nucleotides outside the gene matches: 4. CDR3 sequence reads: CASSRTSGGFSTDTQYF. For the CDR3, the DNA is TGTGCCAGCAGCAGGACTAGCGGGGGGTTCAGCACAGATACGCAGTATTTT. Filled out from reference TRBV11-3 and TRBJ2-3, the complete variable domain reads EAGVVQSPRYKIIEKKQPVAFWCNPISGHNTLYWYLQNLGQGPELLIRYENEEAVDDSQLPKDRFSAERLKGVDSTLKIQPAELGDSAVYLCASSRTSGGFSTDTQYFGPGTRLTVL.

The rearrangement uses TRBV12-3 or TRBV12-4 and TRBJ2-7; 11 positions match TRBD2. This CDR3 contains 13 residues. The V gene end was trimmed by 5 bases and the J gene end by 4 bases; junction bases not matched to a gene: 1. The CDR3 region is CASSTSGGYEQYF. The CDR3 DNA reads as TGTGCCAGCAGTACTAGCGGGGGATACGAGCAGTACTTC.

In its sample, this clone was seen once. The chain carries TRBV7-9 and TRBJ2-3, with a tentative D call TRBD1 (5 bases). CDR1 is SEHNR, CDR2 FQNEAQ, per germline (reference sequence). The length of the CDR3 is 15 residues. Trimming took 3 bases from V and 0 from J, leaving 10 bases between them. CDR3 sequence: CASSFRQGSTDTQYF. CDR3 coding DNA: TGTGCCAGCAGCTTTCGGCAGGGCAGCACAGATACGCAGTATTTT.

CDR3 amino acids: CASSSAGTLYSYEQYF. The CDR3, as DNA: TGCGCCAGCAGCTCAGCCGGGACACTCTACTCCTACGAGCAGTACTTC. The chain employs TRBV5-1 and TRBJ2-7, with D possibly TRBD1 on 6 matching bases. V lost 3 bases and J 0 bases, leaving 16 bases between the germline ends. The germline CDR1 and CDR2 sequences are SGHRS and YFSETQ. The CDR3 is 16 amino acids.

The chain employs TRBV27 and TRBJ2-1; D remains ambiguous. The CDR3 runs to 13 residues. V lost 6 bases, J lost 6 bases, and 12 bases lay in between. In germline, CDR1 is MNHEY, CDR2 SMNVEV (reference sequence). Written as DNA, the CDR3 is TGTGCCAGCAGCTACGACACGGTCAATGAGCAGTTCTTC. Translated, it gives CASSYDTVNEQFF.

The V call is TRBV4-2, the J call TRBJ1-2; D gene ambiguous. Trimming left V 0 bases short and J 5 bases short, with 10 bases between. The germline gives CDR1 LGHNA, CDR2 YNFKEQ. The CDR3 runs to 14 residues. The CDR3 is CASSQDLRGYGYTF. The CDR3 DNA is TGTGCCAGCAGCCAAGATCTAAGAGGGTATGGCTACACCTTC.

This rearrangement joins TRBV18 to TRBJ2-7, with 11 bases identical to TRBD1. Germline assignment: CDR1 KGHSH and CDR2 LQKENI. This CDR3 comprises 14 residues. J was trimmed by 5 bases and V by 5 bases; bases with no gene match: 5. The CDR3 DNA follows: TGTGCCAGCTCAAGTCGGACAGGGGGCGACGAGCAGTACTTC. Translation gives CASSSRTGGDEQYF.

The chain uses TRBV11-2 and TRBJ2-3; D call uncertain. Germline V CDR1 and CDR2: SGHAT, FQNNGV. Between the trimmed V and J ends, which lost 1 base and 4 bases, there was a span of 3 bases. This CDR3 comprises 12 residues. CDR3 sequence: CASSLVADTQYF. CDR3 sequence (DNA): TGTGCCAGCAGCTTAGTCGCAGATACGCAGTATTTT.

The CDR3, as DNA: TGTGCCAGCAGCTTGAGGCTAGGGGGCACAGATACGCAGTATTTT. It is translated as CASSLRLGGTDTQYF. The chain uses TRBV5-5 and TRBJ2-3, with a weak D call TRBD1 (5 bases). CDR1 SGHKS and CDR2 YYEKEE come from the germline V gene (reference sequence). The CDR3 is 15 residues long. Trimming left V 1 base short and J 1 base short, with 10 bases between.

The chain carries TRBV5-1 and TRBJ1-1; TRBD1 aligns across 7 bases. J gave up 5 bases and V 3 bases, and 4 bases lay outside the gene matches. From germline, CDR1 is SGHRS and CDR2 YFSETQ. The CDR3 runs to 13 residues. The CDR3 DNA sequence: TGCGCCAGCAGCTCCCCAGGGGGGACTGAAGCTTTCTTT. Encoded protein: CASSSPGGTEAFF.

The chain couples TRBV19 to TRBJ1-1, with D hard to call. Trimming shortened V by 1 base and J by 10 bases, and 19 bases separated the two germline ends. This CDR3 comprises 15 residues. In germline, CDR1 is LNHDA, CDR2 SQIVND (reference sequence). CDR3 sequence (DNA): TGTGCCAGTAGTATAGCAGCGCGGCCTCCCCGGCCAGCTTTCTTT. The encoded protein is CASSIAARPPRPAFF.

The table lists this clone with a few counts. This chain's CDR3 is CASSPDGAYEQYF. CDR3 DNA: TGTGCCAGCAGCCCTGACGGAGCCTACGAGCAGTACTTC. The chain recombines TRBV7-9 with TRBJ2-7, with D uncertain. The V end lost 5 bases, the J end lost 2 bases, and 10 bases lay between the germline ends. This CDR3 is built from 13 residues. CDR1 and CDR2 from the germline V gene are SEHNR and FQNEAQ (reference sequence).

The chain employs TRBV11-3 and TRBJ2-7; 11 bases are shared with TRBD2. This CDR3 region has 16 residues. The germline CDR1 and CDR2 sequences are SGHNT and YENEEA. V shed 1 base, J shed 3 bases, and the junction held 5 bases outside the gene matches. DNA for the CDR3: TGTGCCAGCAGCTTAGTTCTTAGCGGGGGGGACTACGAGCAGTACTTC. Its protein product is CASSLVLSGGDYEQYF.

This sequence joins TRBV18 and TRBJ1-6; D is ambiguous. The CDR3 runs 17 residues. Trimming shortened V by 5 bases and J by 14 bases, and 28 bases separated the two germline ends. Per germline, CDR1 KGHSH and CDR2 LQKENI. The CDR3 DNA sequence: TGTGCCAGCTCATCACTTTCCTTGGAGGCTGGCCCATTGGCCCTCCACTTT. The encoded protein is CASSSLSLEAGPLALHF.

Only one count was recorded for this clone. The V and J genes are TRBV7-9 and TRBJ2-1, with 9 bases lining up with TRBD2. The germline V gene has CDR1 SEHNR and CDR2 FQNEAQ (reference sequence). Trimming took 6 bases from V and 8 from J; bases not matched to a gene: 2. This CDR3 contains 12 residues. The CDR3 region is CASSRLADEQFF. The DNA for the CDR3 is TGTGCCAGCAGTAGACTAGCGGATGAGCAGTTCTTC.

The genes are TRBV28 and TRBJ2-2, with TRBD2 matching 10 bases. Germline trimming cut 4 bases from V and 0 bases from J; bases unmatched to any gene: 8. Germline V CDR1 and CDR2: MDHEN, SYDVKM. This CDR3 has 18 residues. The CDR3, as DNA: TGTGCCAGCAGTTCCCACGTGCTAGCGGGAGCGAACACCGGGGAGCTGTTTTTT. Translated, it gives CASSSHVLAGANTGELFF.

The chain couples TRBV19 to TRBJ2-5, with 14 bases fitting TRBD2. CDR3 size: 14 residues. Germline-derived CDR1 and CDR2 are LNHDA and SQIVND (reference sequence). The V gene end was trimmed by 9 bases and the J gene end by 2 bases; junction bases not matched to a gene: 2. CDR3 DNA sequence: TGTGCCAGCCGACTAGCGGGGGGGCAAGAGACCCAGTACTTC. Its protein is CASRLAGGQETQYF.

The genes are TRBV24-1 and TRBJ2-7; the match to TRBD1 covers 9 bases. V lost 3 bases to trimming and J lost 0 bases; unmatched junction nucleotides: 5. The CDR3 has 16 residues. The V gene's germline CDR1 is KGHDR and CDR2 SFDVKD. CDR3 loop: CATSDTPGQGSYEQYF. The CDR3 DNA reads as TGTGCCACCAGTGATACTCCGGGACAGGGCTCCTACGAGCAGTACTTC.

The CDR3 spells CSVEVGLQTNTEAFF. The DNA for the CDR3 is TGCAGCGTTGAAGTGGGGCTACAGACGAACACTGAAGCTTTCTTT. This chain uses TRBV29-1 with TRBJ1-1; TRBD1 is a possible D gene (5 bases). Trimming took off 1 base at V and 1 base at J, with 13 bases between the two ends. CDR1 and CDR2 (germline): SQVTM, ANQGSEA. This CDR3 is 15 amino acids long.

The rearrangement uses TRBV15 and TRBJ1-4; no definite D call. The CDR3 contains 13 residues. Germline lookup yields CDR1 LNHNV and CDR2 YYDKDF (reference sequence). The V gene lost 9 bases and the J gene lost 0 bases, with 8 bases spanning the gap. CDR3 sequence (DNA): TGTGCCACTCGCGGTGCAACTAATGAAAAACTGTTTTTT. This gives the protein CATRGATNEKLFF.

The chain joins TRBV7-8 to TRBJ1-2, with 7 bases fitting TRBD1. V lost 1 base to trimming and J lost 1 base; unmatched junction nucleotides: 6. The germline V gene has CDR1 SGHVS and CDR2 FQNEAQ. The CDR3 runs 16 residues. The CDR3 sequence: CASSLGRRGRNYGYTF. The CDR3 nucleotides read TGTGCCAGCAGCTTAGGAAGGAGGGGGCGTAACTATGGCTACACCTTC. Variable domain in full (rest from reference TRBV7-8 and TRBJ1-2): GAGVSQSPRYKVAKRGQDVALRCDPISGHVSLFWYQQALGQGPEFLTYFQNEAQLDKSGLPSDRFFAERPEGSVSTLKIQRTQQEDSAVYLCASSLGRRGRNYGYTFGSGTRLTVV.

The chain joins TRBV3-1 (or the pseudogene TRBV3-2) to TRBJ2-1; perhaps TRBD2 as D (6 bases). V shed 1 base and J shed 15 bases, with 13 bases lying between them. Looked up from germline, CDR1 is LGHDT and CDR2 is YNNKEL (reference sequence). The CDR3 consists of 12 residues. CDR3 region: CASSQAIGGPFF. CDR3 nucleotides: TGTGCCAGCAGCCAAGCAATCGGGGGACCGTTCTTC.

The chain is built from TRBV9 and TRBJ1-4, with a tentative D call TRBD1 (5 bases). V was pared by 4 bases and J by 8 bases, with 18 bases between. The CDR3 has 15 residues. The V gene's germline CDR1 is SGDLS and CDR2 YYNGEE. This CDR3 is CASSLDGRRGEKLFF. CDR3 coding DNA: TGTGCCAGCAGCCTCGACGGGCGTAGGGGCGAAAAACTGTTTTTT.

With respect to this clone: The same CDR3 is also encoded by other DNA sequences in this sample. J is TRBJ2-7 and V is TRBV7-2; D is unclear. The CDR3 has 13 residues. Germline CDR1 and CDR2: SGHTA and FQGNSA. V gave up 0 bases and J gave up 2 bases, with 5 bases separating them. The chain's CDR3 is CASSLAGAYEQYF. The CDR3 nucleotides are TGTGCCAGCAGCTTAGCTGGAGCCTACGAGCAGTACTTC.